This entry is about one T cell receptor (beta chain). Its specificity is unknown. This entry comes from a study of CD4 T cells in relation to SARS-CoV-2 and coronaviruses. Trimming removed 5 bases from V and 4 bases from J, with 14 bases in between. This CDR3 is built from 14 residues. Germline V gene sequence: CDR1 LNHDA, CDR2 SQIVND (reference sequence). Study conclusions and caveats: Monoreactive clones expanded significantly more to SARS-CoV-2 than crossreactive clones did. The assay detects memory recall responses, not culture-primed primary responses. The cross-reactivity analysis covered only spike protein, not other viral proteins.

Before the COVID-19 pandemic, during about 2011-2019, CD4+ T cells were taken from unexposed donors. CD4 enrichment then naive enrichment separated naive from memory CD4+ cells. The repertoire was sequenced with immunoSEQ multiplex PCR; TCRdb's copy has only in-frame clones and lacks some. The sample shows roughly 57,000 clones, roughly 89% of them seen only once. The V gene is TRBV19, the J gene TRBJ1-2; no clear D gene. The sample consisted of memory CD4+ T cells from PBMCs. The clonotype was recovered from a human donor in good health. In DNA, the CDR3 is TGTGCCAGTAGTCTTTCCCGAACCTTCTATGGCTACACCTTC. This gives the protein CASSLSRTFYGYTF.